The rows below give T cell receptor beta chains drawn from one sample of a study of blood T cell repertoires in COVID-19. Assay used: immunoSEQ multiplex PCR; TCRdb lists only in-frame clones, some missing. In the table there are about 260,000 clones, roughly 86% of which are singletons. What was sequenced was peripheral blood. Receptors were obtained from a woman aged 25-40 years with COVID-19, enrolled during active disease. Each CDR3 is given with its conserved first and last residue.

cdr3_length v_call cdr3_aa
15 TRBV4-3 CASSQDQGPTYEQYF
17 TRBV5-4 CASSLGLTRAGTDTQYF
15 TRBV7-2 CASTLFFQAKNIQYF
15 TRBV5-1 CASSDLRTGGETQYF
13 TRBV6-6 CASGTSGNYGYTF
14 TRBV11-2 CASSPTYRETEAFF
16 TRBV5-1 CASSFDSGRTTGELFF
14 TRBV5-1 CASSRGQSSTEAFF
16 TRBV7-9 CASSLRQGAKADTQYF
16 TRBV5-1 CASSLEGTGLGQPQHF
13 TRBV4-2 CASSQDVETEAFF
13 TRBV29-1 CSVVSRAGETQYF
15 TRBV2 CASSSSGRYTDTQYF
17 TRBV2 CASIPTGTGFMNTEAFF
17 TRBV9 CASCVEGTASGANVLTF
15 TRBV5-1 CASSFGDRDGGELFF
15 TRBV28 CASSLLKLRGLPLHF
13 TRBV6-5 CASSRDRVSGYTF
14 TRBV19 CASSAGYSNQPQHF
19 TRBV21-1 CASSKALSFGLAGNNEQFF
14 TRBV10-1 CASSEKGAGYEQYF
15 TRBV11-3 CASSPGGGVSYEQYF
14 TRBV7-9 CASSKAGSSYEQYF
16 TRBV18 CASSPNSGTSGGEQYF
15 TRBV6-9 CASQMRTGAIETQYF
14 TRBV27 CASSARGRLGKQFF
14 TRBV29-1 CSVAPRDATDTQYF
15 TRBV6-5 CASRRDRGVLDTQYF
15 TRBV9 CASSVATRGYNEQFF
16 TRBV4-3 CASSHRLKAGMNEQFF
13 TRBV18 CASSDRATEKLFF
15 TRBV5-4 CASSLETSGRDTQYF
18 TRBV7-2 CASSLAKGWDRVNTEAFF
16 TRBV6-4 CASSYFTSGSRNEQFF
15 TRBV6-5 CASSYTGQQGNGYTF
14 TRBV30 CAWRPSGRGVEQYF
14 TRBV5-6 CASSLVRRGETQYF
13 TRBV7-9 CASSLGQEGTQYF
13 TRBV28 CASTQPGYQPQHF
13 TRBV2 CASSEDRGTEAFF
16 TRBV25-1 CASSAKLAGVYNEQYF